The rows below give T cell receptor beta chains drawn from one sample of a study of control samples from healthy donors and cancer patients. Here immunoSEQ multiplex PCR was the method, and the copy in TCRdb shows in-frame clones only, minus some. Of approximately 170,000 clones listed, 91% are singletons. The sample taken for sequencing was blood. These receptors all stem from a woman under 40 in good health. The CDR3 runs from the conserved cysteine through the conserved F or W. Fields, in order: D gene, clone size, V gene, J gene, CDR3 length, CDR3 protein, CDR3 DNA. D genes are given only for firm matches. Size tells how often a clone was seen (once, few, many) or the class of an expanded clone, and some rows leave it out.

TRBD1,once,TRBV6-1,TRBJ2-5,17,CASSAYPGTGSGETQYF,TGTGCCAGCAGTGCCTACCCGGGGACAGGGAGTGGGGAGACCCAGTACTTC
NA,NA,TRBV5-8,TRBJ1-4,14,CASSRGVYSEKLFF,TGTGCCAGCAGCCGGGGGGTTTACAGTGAAAAACTGTTTTTT
TRBD1,NA,TRBV7-2,TRBJ2-7,13,CASSRQGAYEQYF,TGTGCCAGCAGTCGACAGGGGGCCTACGAGCAGTACTTC
NA,NA,TRBV1,TRBJ1-1,12,CTSSPGNTEAFF,TGCACCAGCAGCCCAGGGAACACTGAAGCTTTCTTT
TRBD2,NA,TRBV6-2/TRBV6-3,TRBJ2-1,15,CASSWLAGSYNEQFF,TGTGCCAGCAGTTGGTTAGCGGGCTCCTACAATGAGCAGTTCTTC
TRBD2,NA,TRBV19,TRBJ2-7,14,CASSLLGTSYEQYF,TGTGCCAGTAGTTTACTCGGGACTAGCTACGAGCAGTACTTC
NA,NA,TRBV6-5,TRBJ2-1,15,CASTPDMSSYNEQFF,TGTGCCAGCACCCCGGACATGAGCTCCTACAATGAGCAGTTCTTC
TRBD2,NA,TRBV2,TRBJ2-2,15,CASSDQTSGPGELFF,TGTGCCAGCAGTGACCAGACTAGCGGGCCCGGGGAGCTGTTTTTT
NA,once,TRBV28,TRBJ2-7,14,CASSPGTEVGEQYF,TGTGCCAGCAGTCCCGGGACGGAGGTGGGCGAGCAGTACTTC
TRBD1,NA,TRBV6-5,TRBJ2-5,14,CASSYDRGQETQYF,TGTGCCAGCAGTTACGACAGGGGGCAAGAGACCCAGTACTTC
NA,NA,TRBV12-3/TRBV12-4,TRBJ2-1,12,CASSGDYNEQFF,TGTGCCAGCAGTGGGGACTACAATGAGCAGTTCTTC
NA,NA,TRBV25-1,TRBJ2-5,10,CASSEETQYF,TGTGCCAGCAGTGAAGAGACCCAGTACTTC
TRBD1,few,TRBV6-4,TRBJ2-2,15,CASSEGTGETGELFF,TGTGCCAGCAGTGAAGGGACAGGGGAGACCGGGGAGCTGTTTTTT
NA,NA,TRBV6-1,TRBJ2-2,15,CASSDAGTYTGELFF,TGTGCCAGCAGTGACGCCGGGACATACACCGGGGAGCTGTTTTTT
TRBD1,NA,TRBV28,TRBJ2-2,15,CASSRQGAWTGELFF,TGTGCCAGCAGTAGACAGGGGGCTTGGACCGGGGAGCTGTTTTTT
NA,NA,TRBV15,TRBJ1-1,14,CATSRDTGRTEAFF,TGTGCCACCAGCAGAGATACAGGGAGAACTGAAGCTTTCTTT
TRBD2,NA,TRBV6-2/TRBV6-3,TRBJ2-5,16,CASSRGLAGAQETQYF,TGTGCCAGCAGCCGCGGACTAGCGGGGGCACAAGAGACCCAGTACTTC
NA,NA,TRBV5-1,TRBJ1-6,13,CASSTGENSPLHF,TGCGCCAGCAGTACGGGGGAGAATTCACCCCTCCACTTT
TRBD1,once,TRBV18,TRBJ2-7,15,CASSPGQGASYEQYF,TGTGCCAGCTCACCCGGACAGGGGGCATCCTACGAGCAGTACTTC
NA,NA,TRBV28,TRBJ1-5,14,CASSFGGTNQPQHF,TGTGCCAGCAGTTTTGGGGGTACTAATCAGCCCCAGCATTTT
NA,NA,TRBV5-1,TRBJ2-7,13,CASSFSDFYEQYF,TGCGCCAGCAGCTTTAGCGACTTCTACGAGCAGTACTTC
NA,NA,TRBV7-6,TRBJ2-5,15,CASSLANSGGETQYF,TGTGCCAGCAGCTTAGCGAACTCCGGGGGAGAGACCCAGTACTTC
NA,once,TRBV6-4,TRBJ2-3,14,CASSDRGGTDTQYF,TGTGCCAGCAGTGACCGAGGGGGCACAGATACGCAGTATTTT
NA,NA,TRBV29-1,TRBJ2-7,13,CSVEYRSSYEQYF,TGCAGCGTTGAATACAGGAGCTCCTACGAGCAGTACTTC
TRBD1,NA,TRBV5-4,TRBJ2-2,15,CASSPTGANTGELFF,TGTGCCAGCAGCCCGACAGGGGCGAACACCGGGGAGCTGTTTTTT
TRBD1,NA,TRBV29-1,TRBJ1-1,17,CSVEGPGGQGAWTEAFF,TGCAGCGTTGAAGGGCCCGGTGGACAGGGGGCATGGACTGAAGCTTTCTTT
NA,NA,TRBV24-1,TRBJ2-5,11,CATSHQETQYF,TGTGCCACCAGTCACCAAGAGACCCAGTACTTC
NA,NA,TRBV5-1,TRBJ2-3,14,CASSLGLYTDTQYF,TGCGCCAGCAGCCTCGGACTTTACACAGATACGCAGTATTTT
TRBD1,NA,TRBV4-1,TRBJ2-5,17,CASSPLDRGGVQETQYF,TGCGCCAGCAGCCCCTTAGACAGGGGAGGTGTCCAGGAGACCCAGTACTTC
NA,NA,TRBV4-2,TRBJ2-1,17,CASSQESQTSRVGEQFF,TGTGCCAGCAGCCAAGAGTCCCAGACTAGTAGAGTGGGTGAGCAGTTCTTC
TRBD1,NA,TRBV7-2,TRBJ2-3,15,CASSLDRGGTDTQYF,TGTGCCAGCAGCTTAGACAGGGGAGGCACAGATACGCAGTATTTT
NA,NA,TRBV24-1,TRBJ2-2,12,CATSDWAGELFF,TGTGCCACCAGTGATTGGGCCGGGGAGCTGTTTTTT
NA,NA,TRBV19,TRBJ1-1,14,CASREHLLNTEAFF,TGTGCCAGTAGGGAACACTTACTGAACACTGAAGCTTTCTTT
TRBD1,NA,TRBV7-9,TRBJ2-1,15,CASSLGQGPYNEQFF,TGTGCCAGCAGCTTAGGACAGGGTCCCTACAATGAGCAGTTCTTC
NA,NA,TRBV7-2,TRBJ2-3,12,CASSSLADTQYF,TGTGCCAGCAGCTCCCTAGCGGATACGCAGTATTTT
TRBD1,NA,TRBV3-1/TRBV3-2,TRBJ1-2,17,CASSQGGQGARGYGYTF,TGTGCCAGCAGCCAAGGGGGACAGGGGGCGCGGGGCTATGGCTACACCTTC
TRBD1,NA,TRBV27,TRBJ1-4,14,CASKQQGTNEKLFF,TGTGCCAGCAAACAACAGGGGACTAATGAAAAACTGTTTTTT
NA,NA,TRBV6-5,TRBJ1-2,12,CASSKTNYGYTF,TGTGCCAGCAGTAAAACTAACTATGGCTACACCTTC
TRBD1,NA,TRBV19,TRBJ1-2,14,CASSIADRDYGYTF,TGTGCCAGTAGTATAGCCGACAGGGACTATGGCTACACCTTC
NA,NA,TRBV7-8,TRBJ1-2,14,CASSLADRTYGYTF,TGTGCCAGCAGCTTAGCCGACAGGACCTATGGCTACACCTTC
TRBD2,NA,TRBV11-2,TRBJ2-1,15,CASSLAGGSYNEQFF,TGTGCCAGCAGCTTAGCGGGGGGGTCGTACAATGAGCAGTTCTTC
NA,NA,TRBV19,TRBJ2-1,13,CASSIEGANEQFF,TGTGCCAGTAGTATAGAGGGGGCAAATGAGCAGTTCTTC
TRBD1,NA,TRBV19,TRBJ1-5,17,CASSRSQGAWGNQPQHF,TGTGCCAGTAGTAGGAGTCAGGGGGCTTGGGGCAATCAGCCCCAGCATTTT
TRBD1,NA,TRBV18,TRBJ1-3,14,CASSGTGPGNTIYF,TGTGCCAGCTCGGGGACAGGGCCTGGAAACACCATATATTTT
NA,once,TRBV28,TRBJ1-1,12,CASSFRQAEAFF,TGTGCCAGCAGTTTTCGGCAGGCTGAAGCTTTCTTT
NA,NA,TRBV6-1,TRBJ1-2,15,CASSEGGRGVYGYTF,TGTGCCAGCAGTGAAGGGGGCAGGGGCGTCTATGGCTACACCTTC
TRBD2,NA,TRBV19,TRBJ2-1,16,CASSIESSGGVNEQFF,TGTGCCAGTAGTATAGAATCTAGCGGGGGGGTCAATGAGCAGTTCTTC
TRBD2,once,TRBV7-8,TRBJ2-3,16,CASSSGTRGRRDTQYF,TGTGCCAGCAGCTCGGGGACTAGGGGTCGGAGAGATACGCAGTATTTT
NA,NA,TRBV28,TRBJ2-2,13,CASSFGYTGELFF,TGTGCCAGCAGTTTTGGGTACACCGGGGAGCTGTTTTTT
TRBD1,NA,TRBV29-1,TRBJ2-2,13,CSVEGQGAGELFF,TGCAGCGTTGAGGGACAGGGGGCCGGGGAGCTGTTTTTT
TRBD1,NA,TRBV6-5,TRBJ2-1,14,CASSYAGTDNEQFF,TGTGCCAGCAGTTACGCCGGGACAGACAATGAGCAGTTCTTC
NA,NA,TRBV7-2,TRBJ1-1,14,CASRLSTGNTEAFF,TGTGCCAGCAGGCTCTCGACTGGGAACACTGAAGCTTTCTTT
NA,NA,TRBV19,TRBJ1-4,14,CASSMDNTNEKLFF,TGTGCCAGTAGTATGGACAATACTAATGAAAAACTGTTTTTT
NA,NA,TRBV28,TRBJ1-2,14,CASSLGWQGDGYTF,TGTGCCAGCAGTTTGGGGTGGCAGGGTGATGGCTACACCTTC
NA,NA,TRBV7-3,TRBJ2-6,15,CASSFGLSGANVLTF,TGTGCCAGCAGCTTTGGACTCTCTGGGGCCAACGTCCTGACTTTC